This T cell receptor beta chain came from a study of T cell changes during pregnancy in multiple sclerosis. The CDR3 loop spans 17 amino acids. Trimming took 8 bases from V and 2 from J; bases not matched to a gene: 16. The germline V gene encodes CDR1 SNHLY and CDR2 FYNNEI. Here immunoSEQ multiplex PCR was the method, and the copy in TCRdb shows in-frame clones only, minus some. The sample shows 55,000 to 80,000 clones, approximately 94% of them seen only once. The sequence came from a female donor with multiple sclerosis, enrolled in a pregnancy study. This chain links TRBV2 with TRBJ2-5, with 8 bases aligning to TRBD2. The material sequenced was peripheral blood, taken in the third trimester of pregnancy. The CDR3 DNA follows: TGTGCCAGCTGGGGGGGGCGGGGGGAGAGCATTCAAGAGACCCAGTACTTC. Encoded protein: CASWGGRGESIQETQYF.